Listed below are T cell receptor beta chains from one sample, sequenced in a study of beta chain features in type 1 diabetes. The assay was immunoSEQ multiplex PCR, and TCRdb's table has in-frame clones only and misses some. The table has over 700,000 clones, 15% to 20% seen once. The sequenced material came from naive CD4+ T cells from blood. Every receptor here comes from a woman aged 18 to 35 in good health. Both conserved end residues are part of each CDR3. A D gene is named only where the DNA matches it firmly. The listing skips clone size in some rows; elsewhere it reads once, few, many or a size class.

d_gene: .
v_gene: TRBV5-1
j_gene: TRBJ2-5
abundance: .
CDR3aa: CASSSEDGHQYF
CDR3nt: TGCGCCAGCAGTTCGGAGGATGGCCACCAGTACTTC

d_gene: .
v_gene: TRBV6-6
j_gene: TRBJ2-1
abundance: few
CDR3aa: CAIGAEQFF
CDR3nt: TGTGCCATCGGCGCGGAGCAGTTCTTC

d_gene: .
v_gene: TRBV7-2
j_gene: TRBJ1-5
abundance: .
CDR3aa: CASSLVGWRQANQPQHF
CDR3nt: TGTGCCAGCAGCTTAGTGGGTTGGCGACAGGCCAATCAGCCCCAGCATTTT

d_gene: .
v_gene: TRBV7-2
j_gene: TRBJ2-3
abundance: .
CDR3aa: CASSAQSGTSTDTQYF
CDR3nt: TGTGCCAGCAGCGCCCAAAGCGGAACGAGCACAGATACGCAGTATTTT

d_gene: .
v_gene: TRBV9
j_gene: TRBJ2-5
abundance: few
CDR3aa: CASSVGSPQETQYF
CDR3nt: TGTGCCAGCAGCGTAGGATCGCCGCAGGAGACCCAGTACTTC

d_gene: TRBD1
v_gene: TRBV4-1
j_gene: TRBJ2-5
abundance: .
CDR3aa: CASSQQGAYKQETQYF
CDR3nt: TGCGCCAGCAGCCAGCAGGGGGCCTACAAGCAAGAGACCCAGTACTTC

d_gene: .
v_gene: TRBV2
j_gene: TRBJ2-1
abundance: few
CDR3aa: CASRAVVGWNEQFF
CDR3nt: TGTGCCAGCAGGGCGGTAGTGGGGTGGAATGAGCAGTTCTTC

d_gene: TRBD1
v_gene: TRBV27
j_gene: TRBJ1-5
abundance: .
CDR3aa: CASSSKPGGQPQHF
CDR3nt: TGTGCCAGCAGTTCGAAGCCAGGGGGGCAGCCCCAGCATTTT

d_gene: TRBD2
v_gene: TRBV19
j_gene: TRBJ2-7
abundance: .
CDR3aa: CASSAGLAGGQSLYEQYF
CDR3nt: TGTGCCAGTAGTGCCGGACTAGCGGGGGGCCAGTCCCTCTACGAGCAGTACTTC

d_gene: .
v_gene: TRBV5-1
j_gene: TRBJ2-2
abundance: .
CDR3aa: CASSSRVRPGNTGELFF
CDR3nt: TGCGCCAGCAGCAGTCGGGTACGTCCGGGGAACACCGGGGAGCTGTTTTTT

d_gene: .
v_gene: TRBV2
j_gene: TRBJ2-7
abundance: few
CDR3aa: CASRSLESSYEQYF
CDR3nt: TGTGCCAGCAGAAGTCTAGAATCCTCCTACGAGCAGTACTTC

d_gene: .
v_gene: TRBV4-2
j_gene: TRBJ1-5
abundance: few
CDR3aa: CASSQTSVGNQPQHF
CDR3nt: TGTGCCAGCAGCCAAACAAGTGTGGGCAATCAGCCCCAGCATTTT

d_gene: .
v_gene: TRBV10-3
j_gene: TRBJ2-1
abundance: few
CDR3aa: CAISDNSNEQFF
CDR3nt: TGTGCCATCAGTGACAATAGCAATGAGCAGTTCTTC

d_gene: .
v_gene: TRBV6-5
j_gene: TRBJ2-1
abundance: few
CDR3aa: CASSYSSSGIYNEQFF
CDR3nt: TGTGCCAGCAGTTACTCGAGTAGCGGTATATACAATGAGCAGTTCTTC

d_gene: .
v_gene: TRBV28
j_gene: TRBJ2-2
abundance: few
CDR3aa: CASMARSGGELFF
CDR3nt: TGTGCCAGCATGGCAAGGTCCGGCGGGGAGCTGTTTTTT

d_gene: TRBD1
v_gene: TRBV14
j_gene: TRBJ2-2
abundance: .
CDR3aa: CASSRQGPGELFF
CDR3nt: TGTGCCAGCAGCCGACAGGGTCCCGGGGAGCTGTTTTTT

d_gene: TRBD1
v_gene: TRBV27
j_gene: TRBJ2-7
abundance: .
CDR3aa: CASSLHDRASYEQYF
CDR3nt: TGTGCCAGCAGTCTCCATGACAGGGCCTCCTACGAGCAGTACTTC

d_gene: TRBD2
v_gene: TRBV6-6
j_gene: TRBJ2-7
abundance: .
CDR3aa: CASSSHLAGGSEQYF
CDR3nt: TGTGCCAGCAGTTCCCACTTAGCGGGAGGGAGCGAGCAGTACTTC

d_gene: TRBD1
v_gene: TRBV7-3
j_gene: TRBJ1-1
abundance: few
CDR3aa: CASSLRQGAAEAFF
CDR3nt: TGTGCCAGCAGCTTGCGACAGGGGGCGGCTGAAGCTTTCTTT

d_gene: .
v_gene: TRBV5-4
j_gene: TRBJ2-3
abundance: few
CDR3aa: CASRSLAGVSTDTQYF
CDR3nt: TGTGCCAGCAGATCTTTGGCTGGGGTTTCCACAGATACGCAGTATTTT

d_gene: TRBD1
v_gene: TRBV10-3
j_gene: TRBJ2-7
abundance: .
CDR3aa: CAISDILRGSYEQYF
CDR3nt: TGTGCCATCAGTGATATCCTCAGGGGGTCCTACGAGCAGTACTTC

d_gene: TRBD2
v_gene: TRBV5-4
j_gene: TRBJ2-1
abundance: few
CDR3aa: CASRLGLAGGPGNEQFF
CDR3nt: TGTGCCAGCAGACTAGGACTAGCGGGAGGTCCAGGCAATGAGCAGTTCTTC

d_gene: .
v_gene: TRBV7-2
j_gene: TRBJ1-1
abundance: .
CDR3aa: CASSPAPNTEAFF
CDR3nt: TGTGCCAGCAGCCCAGCACCGAACACTGAAGCTTTCTTT

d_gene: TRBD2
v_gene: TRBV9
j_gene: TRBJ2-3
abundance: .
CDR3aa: CASSVMGLAGVGDTQYF
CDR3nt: TGTGCCAGCAGCGTAATGGGACTAGCGGGAGTGGGAGATACGCAGTATTTT

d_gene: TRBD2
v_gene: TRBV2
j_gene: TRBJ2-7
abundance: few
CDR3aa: CASRDGLAGYIGNYEQYF
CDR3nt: TGTGCCAGCAGGGATGGACTAGCGGGGTATATTGGAAACTACGAGCAGTACTTC

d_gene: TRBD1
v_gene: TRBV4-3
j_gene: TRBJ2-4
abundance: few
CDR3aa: CASSQATDRVRNIQYF
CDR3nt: TGCGCCAGCAGCCAAGCGACCGACAGGGTGAGGAACATTCAGTACTTC

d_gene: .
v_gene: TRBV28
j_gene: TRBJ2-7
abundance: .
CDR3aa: CASSSLGSEQYF
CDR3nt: TGTGCCAGCAGTTCCCTTGGGAGCGAGCAGTACTTC

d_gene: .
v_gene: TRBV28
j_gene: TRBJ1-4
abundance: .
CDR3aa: CATGKREEKLFF
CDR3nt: TGTGCCACCGGCAAGCGGGAAGAAAAACTGTTTTTT

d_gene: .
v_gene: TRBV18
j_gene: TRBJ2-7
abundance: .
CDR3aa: CASSPGRQTSYEQYF
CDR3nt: TGTGCCAGCTCGCCGGGACGCCAAACCTCCTACGAGCAGTACTTC

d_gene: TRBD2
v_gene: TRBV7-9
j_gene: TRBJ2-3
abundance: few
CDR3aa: CASSLTGLAGITDTQYF
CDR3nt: TGTGCCAGCAGCTTAACCGGACTAGCGGGGATCACAGATACGCAGTATTTT

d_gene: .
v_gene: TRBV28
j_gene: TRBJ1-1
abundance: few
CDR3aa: CASSSRVNTEAFF
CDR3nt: TGTGCCAGCAGTTCGAGGGTCAACACTGAAGCTTTCTTT

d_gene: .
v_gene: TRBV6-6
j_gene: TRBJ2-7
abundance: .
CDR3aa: CASSPPGGVTYEQYF
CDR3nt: TGTGCCAGCAGTCCACCAGGGGGGGTTACCTACGAGCAGTACTTC

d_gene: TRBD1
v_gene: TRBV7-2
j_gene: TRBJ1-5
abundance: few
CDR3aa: CASSLQAGQGNQPQHF
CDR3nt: TGTGCCAGCAGCTTACAGGCGGGACAGGGCAATCAGCCCCAGCATTTT

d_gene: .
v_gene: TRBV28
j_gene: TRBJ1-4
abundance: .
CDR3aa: CASRTPGTTNEKLFF
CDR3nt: TGTGCCAGCAGAACGCCGGGGACAACTAATGAAAAACTGTTTTTT

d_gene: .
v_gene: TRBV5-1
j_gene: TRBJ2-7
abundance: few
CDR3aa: CASSQNGEWYEQYF
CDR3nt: TGCGCCAGCAGCCAAAACGGGGAATGGTACGAGCAGTACTTC

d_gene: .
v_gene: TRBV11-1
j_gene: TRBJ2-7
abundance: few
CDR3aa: CASSPLGRSSYEQYF
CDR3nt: TGTGCCAGCAGCCCCCTCGGGCGAAGCTCCTACGAGCAGTACTTC

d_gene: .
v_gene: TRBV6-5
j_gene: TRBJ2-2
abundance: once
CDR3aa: CASSRGRLNTGELFF
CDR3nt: TGTGCCAGCAGCCGGGGGCGGCTGAACACCGGGGAGCTGTTTTTT

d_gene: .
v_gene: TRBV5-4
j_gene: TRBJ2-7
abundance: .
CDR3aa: CASSMGGLGSYEQYF
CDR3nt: TGTGCCAGCTCCATGGGGGGGCTTGGCTCCTACGAGCAGTACTTC

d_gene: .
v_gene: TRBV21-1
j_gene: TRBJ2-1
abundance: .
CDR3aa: CASSLIGGFNEQFF
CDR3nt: TGTGCCAGCAGCTTAATTGGGGGGTTCAATGAGCAGTTCTTC

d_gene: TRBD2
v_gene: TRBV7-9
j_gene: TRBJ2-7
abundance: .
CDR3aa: CASSPLAGGYEQYF
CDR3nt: TGTGCCAGCAGTCCTCTAGCGGGAGGCTACGAGCAGTACTTC

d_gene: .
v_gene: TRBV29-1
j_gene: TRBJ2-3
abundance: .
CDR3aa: CSVASSTDTQYF
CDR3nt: TGCAGCGTTGCGAGTAGCACAGATACGCAGTATTTT